These T cell receptor beta chains were read from a single sample in a study of T cell responses to AZD1222 COVID-19 vaccine. Produced via immunoSEQ multiplex PCR; TCRdb's table is partial and in-frame only. The sample yields about 93,000 clones, 89% seen once. Sequences were derived from peripheral blood, sampled on day 0 of MenACWY control vaccination. The receptors derive from an adult in good health. CDR3s include the opening cysteine and the closing phenylalanine or tryptophan. The D gene is left open where the match is weak. Where a row states a size, it is once, few, many or the class of an expanded clone; other rows omit it.

clone size	V gene	J gene	D gene	CDR3 protein	CDR3 DNA
few	TRBV4-3	TRBJ2-2	NA	CASSQEEWVTDHTGELFF	TGCGCCAGCAGCCAAGAGGAATGGGTAACAGACCACACCGGGGAGCTGTTTTTT
NA	TRBV6-2/TRBV6-3	TRBJ1-5	NA	CASSQSTSNQPQHF	TGTGCCAGCAGCCAAAGCACCAGCAATCAGCCCCAGCATTTT
NA	TRBV27	TRBJ2-3	NA	CASSAGAPDTQYF	TGTGCCAGCAGTGCCGGTGCTCCAGATACGCAGTATTTT
NA	TRBV28	TRBJ1-1	NA	CASGGGEVVTEAFF	TGTGCCAGTGGAGGAGGGGAGGTCGTTACTGAAGCTTTCTTT
NA	TRBV7-2	TRBJ2-7	TRBD2	CASSYTSGGSSYEQYF	TGTGCCAGCAGCTATACTAGCGGGGGTAGCTCCTACGAGCAGTACTTC
NA	TRBV6-1	TRBJ1-4	NA	CASSERGQTRVGKLFF	TGTGCCAGCAGTGAACGAGGGCAGACAAGAGTCGGAAAACTGTTTTTT
few	TRBV6-5	TRBJ2-7	NA	CASSSEGGLPGNEQYF	TGTGCCAGCAGTTCTGAGGGGGGACTCCCTGGGAACGAGCAGTACTTC
NA	TRBV10-2	TRBJ2-2	NA	CASRPSSNTGELFF	TGCGCCAGCAGACCTAGCTCGAACACCGGGGAGCTGTTTTTT
NA	TRBV5-6	TRBJ2-5	TRBD1	CASRRGQGRETQYF	TGTGCCAGCAGGCGTGGACAGGGACGAGAGACCCAGTACTTC
NA	TRBV18	TRBJ1-1	NA	CASSPRPGPEAFF	TGTGCCAGCTCACCACGGCCAGGGCCTGAAGCTTTCTTT
NA	TRBV5-4	TRBJ2-7	TRBD1	CASSLGLRQGAGEQYF	TGTGCCAGCAGCTTGGGGCTCCGGCAGGGGGCTGGAGAGCAGTACTTC
NA	TRBV9	TRBJ1-4	NA	CASSVVPGEKLFF	TGTGCCAGCAGCGTAGTTCCAGGGGAAAAACTGTTTTTT
NA	TRBV4-1	TRBJ2-1	NA	CASSSIATSYNEQFF	TGCGCCAGCAGTTCTATCGCTACCTCCTACAATGAGCAGTTCTTC
NA	TRBV7-9	TRBJ1-3	NA	CASPSDEGPSGNTIYF	TGTGCCAGCCCCTCGGACGAGGGCCCCTCTGGAAACACCATATATTTT
NA	TRBV18	TRBJ1-2	NA	CASSQNSGGPNYGYTF	TGTGCCAGCTCTCAGAACTCCGGGGGGCCTAACTATGGCTACACCTTC
NA	TRBV27	TRBJ1-4	NA	CASSLSGTGSANEKLFF	TGTGCCAGCAGTTTATCGGGCACAGGGTCGGCTAATGAAAAACTGTTTTTT
NA	TRBV19	TRBJ2-7	NA	CASRGGSGEQYF	TGTGCCAGTAGAGGGGGGAGTGGCGAGCAGTACTTC
NA	TRBV7-9	TRBJ1-5	NA	CASSFDGNQPQHF	TGTGCCAGCAGCTTCGACGGAAATCAGCCCCAGCATTTT
NA	TRBV20-1	TRBJ1-2	TRBD1	CSAQGGLGYTF	TGCAGTGCCCAGGGGGGTTTAGGCTACACCTTC
NA	TRBV5-6	TRBJ1-1	TRBD1	CASSLDWQGDTEAFF	TGTGCCAGCAGCTTGGATTGGCAGGGGGATACTGAAGCTTTCTTT
NA	TRBV6-5	TRBJ1-5	NA	CASSTSGANQPQHF	TGTGCCAGCAGTACATCTGGGGCCAATCAGCCCCAGCATTTT
NA	TRBV7-2	TRBJ2-7	TRBD2	CASSLVSSGEYEQYF	TGTGCCAGCAGCTTAGTGTCTAGCGGGGAGTACGAGCAGTACTTC
NA	TRBV5-1	TRBJ2-5	TRBD2	CASSSERGPTGGTQYF	TGCGCCAGCAGCTCAGAGCGGGGGCCCACGGGTGGGACCCAGTACTTC
NA	TRBV6-2/TRBV6-3	TRBJ2-3	TRBD2	CASSRPSGGATDTQYF	TGTGCCAGCAGTCGACCTAGCGGGGGGGCCACAGATACGCAGTATTTT
NA	TRBV19	TRBJ2-4	NA	CASKSRGGGAAIQYF	TGTGCCAGTAAATCCAGAGGGGGGGGAGCGGCCATTCAGTACTTC
few	TRBV6-1	TRBJ1-5	TRBD1	CASSDPGTVNQPQHF	TGTGCCAGCAGTGACCCAGGGACAGTGAATCAGCCCCAGCATTTT
NA	TRBV9	TRBJ2-1	NA	CASSQLAWGAKYNEQFF	TGTGCCAGCAGCCAACTAGCCTGGGGGGCCAAATACAATGAGCAGTTCTTC
NA	TRBV30	TRBJ2-7	NA	CAWRDRDLSYEQYF	TGTGCCTGGAGGGACCGGGACCTTTCCTACGAGCAGTACTTC
NA	TRBV4-3	TRBJ2-7	TRBD1	CASSTRQGSPAKQYF	TGCGCCAGCAGCACCCGACAGGGAAGCCCAGCGAAGCAGTACTTC